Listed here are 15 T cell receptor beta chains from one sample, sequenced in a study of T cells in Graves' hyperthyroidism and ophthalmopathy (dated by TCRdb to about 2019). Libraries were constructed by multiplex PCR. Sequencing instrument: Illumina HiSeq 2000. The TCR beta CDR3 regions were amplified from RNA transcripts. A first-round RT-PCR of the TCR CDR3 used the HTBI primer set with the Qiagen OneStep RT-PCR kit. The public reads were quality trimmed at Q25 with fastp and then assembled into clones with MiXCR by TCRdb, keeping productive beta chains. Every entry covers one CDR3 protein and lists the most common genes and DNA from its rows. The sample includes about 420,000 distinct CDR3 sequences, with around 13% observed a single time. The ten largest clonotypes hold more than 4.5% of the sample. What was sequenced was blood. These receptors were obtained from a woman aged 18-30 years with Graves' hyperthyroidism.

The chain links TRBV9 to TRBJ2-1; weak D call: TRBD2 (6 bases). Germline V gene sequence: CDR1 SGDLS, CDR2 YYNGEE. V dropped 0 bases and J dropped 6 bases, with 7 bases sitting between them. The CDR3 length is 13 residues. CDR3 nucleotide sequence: TGTGCCAGCAGCGTAGCGGGAGCCAATGAGCAGTTCTTC. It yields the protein CASSVAGANEQFF. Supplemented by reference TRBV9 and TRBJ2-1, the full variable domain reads DSGVTQTPKHLITATGQRVTLRCSPRSGDLSVYWYQQSLDQGLQFLIQYYNGEERAKGNILERFSAQQFPDLHSELNLSSLELGDSALYFCASSVAGANEQFFGPGTRLTVL.

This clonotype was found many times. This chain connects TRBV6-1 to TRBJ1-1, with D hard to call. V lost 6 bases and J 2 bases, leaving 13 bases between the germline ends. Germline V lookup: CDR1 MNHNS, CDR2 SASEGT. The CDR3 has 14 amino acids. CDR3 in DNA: TGTGCCAGCAGGGCTCCTGGCAGTAACACTGAAGCTTTCTTT. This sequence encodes CASRAPGSNTEAFF.

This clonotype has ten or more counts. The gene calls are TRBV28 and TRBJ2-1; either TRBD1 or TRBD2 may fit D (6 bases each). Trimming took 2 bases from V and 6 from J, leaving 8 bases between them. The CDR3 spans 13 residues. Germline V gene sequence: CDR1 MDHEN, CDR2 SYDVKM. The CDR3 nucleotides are TGTGCCAGCAGTTTAAAGGGGGGCAATGAGCAGTTCTTC. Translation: CASSLKGGNEQFF.

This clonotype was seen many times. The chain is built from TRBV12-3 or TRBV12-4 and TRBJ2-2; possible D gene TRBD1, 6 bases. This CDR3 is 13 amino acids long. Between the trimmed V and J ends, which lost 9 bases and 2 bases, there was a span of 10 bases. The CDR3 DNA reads TGTGCCAGACGGGACATCAACACCGGGGAGCTGTTTTTT. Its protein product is CARRDINTGELFF.

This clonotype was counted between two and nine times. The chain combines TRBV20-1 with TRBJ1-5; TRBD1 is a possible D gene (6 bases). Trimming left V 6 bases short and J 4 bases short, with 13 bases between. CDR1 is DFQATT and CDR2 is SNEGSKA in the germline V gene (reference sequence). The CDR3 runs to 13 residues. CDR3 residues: CSASGHSNQPQHF. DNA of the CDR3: TGCAGTGCGTCGGGACACTCTAATCAGCCCCAGCATTTT.

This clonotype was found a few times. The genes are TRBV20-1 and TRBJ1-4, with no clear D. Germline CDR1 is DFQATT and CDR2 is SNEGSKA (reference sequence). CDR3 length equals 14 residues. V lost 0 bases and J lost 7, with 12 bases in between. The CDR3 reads CSARDRREGEKLFF. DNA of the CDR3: TGCAGTGCTAGAGATCGGAGGGAGGGTGAAAAACTGTTTTTT.

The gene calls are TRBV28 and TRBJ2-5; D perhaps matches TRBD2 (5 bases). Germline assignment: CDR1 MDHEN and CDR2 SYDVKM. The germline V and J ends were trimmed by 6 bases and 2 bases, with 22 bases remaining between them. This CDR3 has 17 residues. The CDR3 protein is CASSPFPFGERQETQYF. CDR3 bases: TGTGCCAGCAGCCCCTTTCCCTTTGGGGAGAGACAAGAGACCCAGTACTTC.

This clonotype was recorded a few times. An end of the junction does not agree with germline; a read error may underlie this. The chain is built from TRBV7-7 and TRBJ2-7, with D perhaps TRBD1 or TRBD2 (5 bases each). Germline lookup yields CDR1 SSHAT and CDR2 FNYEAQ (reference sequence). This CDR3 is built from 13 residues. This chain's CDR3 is CASSPGPQYEQYF. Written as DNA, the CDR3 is TGTGCTAGCAGCCCGGGACCACAGTACGAGCAGTACTTC.

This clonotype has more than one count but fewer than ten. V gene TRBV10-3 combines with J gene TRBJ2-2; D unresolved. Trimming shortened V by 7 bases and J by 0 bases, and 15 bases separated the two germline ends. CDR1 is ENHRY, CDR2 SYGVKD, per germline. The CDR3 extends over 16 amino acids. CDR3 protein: CAITPSQRANTGELFF. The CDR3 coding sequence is TGTGCCATCACCCCATCACAACGAGCGAACACCGGGGAGCTGTTTTTT.

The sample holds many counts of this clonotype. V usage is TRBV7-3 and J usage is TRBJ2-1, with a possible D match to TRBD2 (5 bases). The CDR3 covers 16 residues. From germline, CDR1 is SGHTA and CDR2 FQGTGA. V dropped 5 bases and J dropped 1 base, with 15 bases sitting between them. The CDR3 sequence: CASSLEGGGSYNEQFF. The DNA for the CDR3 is TGTGCCAGCAGCCTAGAGGGCGGAGGATCCTACAATGAGCAGTTCTTC.

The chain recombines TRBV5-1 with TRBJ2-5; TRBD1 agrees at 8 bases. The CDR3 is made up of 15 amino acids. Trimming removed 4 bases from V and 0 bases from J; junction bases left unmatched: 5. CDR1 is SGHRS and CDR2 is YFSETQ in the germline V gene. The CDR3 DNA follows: TGCGCCAGCAGCGGTGGACAGGGCCACCAAGAGACCCAGTACTTC. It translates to CASSGGQGHQETQYF.

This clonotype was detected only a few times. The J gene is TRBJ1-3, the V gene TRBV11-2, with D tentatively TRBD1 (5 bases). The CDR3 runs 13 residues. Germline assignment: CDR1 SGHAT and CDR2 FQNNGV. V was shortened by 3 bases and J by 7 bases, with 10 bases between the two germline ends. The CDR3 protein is CASSFPGGNTIYF. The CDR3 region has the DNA TGTGCCAGCAGCTTCCCCGGGGGGAACACCATATATTTT. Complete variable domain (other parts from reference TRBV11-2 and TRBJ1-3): EAGVAQSPRYKIIEKRQSVAFWCNPISGHATLYWYQQILGQGPKLLIQFQNNGVVDDSQLPKDRFSAERLKGVDSTLKIQPAKLEDSAVYLCASSFPGGNTIYFGEGSWLTVV.

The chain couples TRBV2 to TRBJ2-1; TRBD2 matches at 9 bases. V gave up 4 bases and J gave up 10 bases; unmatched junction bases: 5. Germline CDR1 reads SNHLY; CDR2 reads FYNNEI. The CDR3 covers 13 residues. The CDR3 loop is CASSVSLAGEQFF. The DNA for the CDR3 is TGTGCCAGCAGTGTGTCCCTAGCGGGAGAGCAGTTCTTC.

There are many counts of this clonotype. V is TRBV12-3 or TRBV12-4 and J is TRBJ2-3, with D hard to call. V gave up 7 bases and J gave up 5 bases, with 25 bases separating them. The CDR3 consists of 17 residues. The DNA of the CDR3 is TGTGCCAGCACTTCCCCTGAACCGGGCACTAAGGGAGATACGCAGTATTTT. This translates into CASTSPEPGTKGDTQYF.

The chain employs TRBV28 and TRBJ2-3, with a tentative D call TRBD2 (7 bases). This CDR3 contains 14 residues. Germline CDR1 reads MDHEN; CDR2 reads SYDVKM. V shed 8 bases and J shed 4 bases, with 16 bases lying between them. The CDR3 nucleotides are TGTGCCAGCCACCCCGGCGGGGGCGCAGATACGCAGTATTTT. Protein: CASHPGGGADTQYF.